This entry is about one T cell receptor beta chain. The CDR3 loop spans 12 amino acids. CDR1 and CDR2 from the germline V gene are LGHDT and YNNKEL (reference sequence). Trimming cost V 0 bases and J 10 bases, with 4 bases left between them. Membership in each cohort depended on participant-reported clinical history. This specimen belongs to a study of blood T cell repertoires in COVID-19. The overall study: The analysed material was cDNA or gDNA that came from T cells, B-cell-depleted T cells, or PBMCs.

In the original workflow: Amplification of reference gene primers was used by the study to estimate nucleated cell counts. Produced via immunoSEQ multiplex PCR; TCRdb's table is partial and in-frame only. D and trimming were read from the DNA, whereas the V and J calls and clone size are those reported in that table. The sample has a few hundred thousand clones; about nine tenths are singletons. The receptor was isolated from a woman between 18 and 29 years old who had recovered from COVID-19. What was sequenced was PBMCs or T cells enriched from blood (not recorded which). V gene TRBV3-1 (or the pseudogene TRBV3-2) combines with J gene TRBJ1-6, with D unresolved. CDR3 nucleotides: TGTGCCAGCAGCCAAGATCTCTCACCCCTCCACTTT. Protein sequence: CASSQDLSPLHF.